The table lists the clone carrying this T cell receptor beta chain with a few counts. Sequencing was performed with immunoSEQ multiplex PCR; in TCRdb, only in-frame clones are kept and a portion is missing. The sample lists some 100,000 clones, 80% to 95% occurring once. This sample was taken from a study of siplizumab effects on memory and regulatory T cells. Germline V gene data show CDR1 as MDHEN and CDR2 as SYDVKM. This CDR3 spans 11 amino acids. V was pared by 7 bases and J by 8 bases, with 11 bases between. The TCR sequence derives from a human donor in good health. The sequencing input was CD4+ T cells sorted from blood. V is TRBV28 and J is TRBJ1-2; D gene ambiguous. This CDR3 is CASNPGEGYTF. CDR3 sequence (DNA): TGTGCCAGCAATCCCGGGGAAGGCTACACCTTC.